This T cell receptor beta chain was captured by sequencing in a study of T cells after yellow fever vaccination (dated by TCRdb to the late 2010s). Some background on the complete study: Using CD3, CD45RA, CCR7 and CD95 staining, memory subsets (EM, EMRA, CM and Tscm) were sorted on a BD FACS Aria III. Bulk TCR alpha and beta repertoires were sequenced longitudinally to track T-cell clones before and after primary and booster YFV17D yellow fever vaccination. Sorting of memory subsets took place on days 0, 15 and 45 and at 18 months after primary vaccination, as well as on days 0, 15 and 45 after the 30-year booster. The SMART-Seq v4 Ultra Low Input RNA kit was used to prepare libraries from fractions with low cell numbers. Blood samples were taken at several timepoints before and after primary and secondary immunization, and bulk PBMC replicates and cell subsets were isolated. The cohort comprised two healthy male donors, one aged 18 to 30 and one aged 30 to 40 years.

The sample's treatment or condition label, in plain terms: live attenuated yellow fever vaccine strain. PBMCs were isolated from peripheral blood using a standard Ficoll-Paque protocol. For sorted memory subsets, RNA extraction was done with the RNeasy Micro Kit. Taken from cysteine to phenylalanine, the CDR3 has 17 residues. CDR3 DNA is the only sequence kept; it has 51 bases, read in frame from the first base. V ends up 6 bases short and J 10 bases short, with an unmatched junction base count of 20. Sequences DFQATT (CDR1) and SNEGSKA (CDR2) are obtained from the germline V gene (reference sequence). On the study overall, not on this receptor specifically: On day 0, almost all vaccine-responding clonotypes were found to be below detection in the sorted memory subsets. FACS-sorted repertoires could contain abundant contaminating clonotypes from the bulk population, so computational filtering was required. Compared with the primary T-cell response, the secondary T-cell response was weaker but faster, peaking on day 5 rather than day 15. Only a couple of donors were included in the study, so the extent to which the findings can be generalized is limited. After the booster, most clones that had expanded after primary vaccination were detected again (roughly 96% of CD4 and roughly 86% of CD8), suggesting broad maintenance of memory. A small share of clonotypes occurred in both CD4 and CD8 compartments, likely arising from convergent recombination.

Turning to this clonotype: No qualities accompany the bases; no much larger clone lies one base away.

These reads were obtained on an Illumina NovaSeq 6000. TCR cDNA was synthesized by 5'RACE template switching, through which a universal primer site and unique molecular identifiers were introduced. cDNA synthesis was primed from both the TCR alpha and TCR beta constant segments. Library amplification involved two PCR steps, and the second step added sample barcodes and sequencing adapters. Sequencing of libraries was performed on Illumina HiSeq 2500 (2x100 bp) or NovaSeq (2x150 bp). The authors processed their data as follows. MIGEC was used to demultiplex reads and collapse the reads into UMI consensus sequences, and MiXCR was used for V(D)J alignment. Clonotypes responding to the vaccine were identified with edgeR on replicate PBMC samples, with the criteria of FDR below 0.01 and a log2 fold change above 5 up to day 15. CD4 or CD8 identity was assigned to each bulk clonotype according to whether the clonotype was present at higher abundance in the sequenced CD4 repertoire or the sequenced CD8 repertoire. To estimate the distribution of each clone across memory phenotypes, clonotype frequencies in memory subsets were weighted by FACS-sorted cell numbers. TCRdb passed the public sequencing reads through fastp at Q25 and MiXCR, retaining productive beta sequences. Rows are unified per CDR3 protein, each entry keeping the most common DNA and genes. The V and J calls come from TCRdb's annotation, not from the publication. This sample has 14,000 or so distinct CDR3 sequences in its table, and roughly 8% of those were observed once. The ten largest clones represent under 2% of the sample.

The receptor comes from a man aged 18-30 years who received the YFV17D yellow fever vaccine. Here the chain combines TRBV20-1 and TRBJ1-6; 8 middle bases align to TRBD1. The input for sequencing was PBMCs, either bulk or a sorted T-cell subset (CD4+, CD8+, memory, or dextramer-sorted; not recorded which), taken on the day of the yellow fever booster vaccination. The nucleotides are TGCAGTGCCAAGGACAGGGTGGCGGGATCTGGTGGCTCACCCCTCCACTTT. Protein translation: CSAKDRVAGSGGSPLHF.